A single sample is the source of the 27 T cell receptor beta chains below, sequenced in a study of regulatory T cells in long-lasting Graves disease. The sample's time point: newly diagnosed GD, antithyroid drugs for less than 3 months. PBMC-derived RNA was used for the TCR library. Library construction for TCR beta used iRepertoire HTBI primers and Arm-PCR of CDR3 regions. TCRdb itself ran the multiplex PCR reads through MiXCR, one entry per CDR3 protein. The data show about 540,000 distinct CDR3 sequences, with roughly 13% seen just once and roughly a tenth held by the top ten. The data were also submitted as part of a second study, on T cells in Graves' hyperthyroidism and ophthalmopathy.

The sequences come from peripheral blood mononuclear cells (PBMCs), collected at new diagnosis, from a patient treated with antithyroid drugs. All receptors come from a man aged 30 to 39 with Graves disease.

This clonotype was detected only a few times. The J gene is TRBJ2-1, the V gene TRBV7-2; D may be TRBD2 (6 bases). Germline V gene lookup returns CDR1 SGHTA and CDR2 FQGNSA. V was clipped by 5 bases and J by 6 bases, with 8 bases between them. This CDR3 region has 12 residues. CDR3 coding DNA: TGTGCCAGCAGCCGGGACTCCAATGAGCAGTTCTTC. Amino acids: CASSRDSNEQFF.

In regard to this clonotype: A read error is possible here, since a much larger clone lies one base away. V gene TRBV5-1 combines with J gene TRBJ2-7; 14 nucleotides agree with TRBD2. Germline V gene lookup returns CDR1 SGHRS and CDR2 YFSETQ. This CDR3 spans 16 amino acids. With V trimmed by 3 bases and J by 2 bases, 4 bases remained unmatched. The CDR3 loop is CASSWTSGRTPYEQYF. DNA for the CDR3: TGCGCCAGCAGCTGGACTAGCGGGAGGACCCCCTACGAGCAGTACTTC.

Ten or more counts support this clonotype. The chain combines TRBV7-2 with TRBJ2-5; 8 bases fit TRBD2. The V segment lost 1 base and the J segment 4 bases; nucleotides outside the gene matches: 5. CDR3 length: 15 amino acids. Germline CDR1 SGHTA, CDR2 FQGNSA. CDR3 loop: CASSLVTSARETQYF. CDR3 sequence (DNA): TGTGCCAGCAGCTTAGTGACTAGCGCAAGAGAGACCCAGTACTTC.

The sample holds many counts of this clonotype. The genes are TRBV7-9 and TRBJ2-1; D is unclear. The ends were cut back, 1 base at V and 5 bases at J, with 27 bases in the middle. In germline, CDR1 is SEHNR, CDR2 FQNEAQ (reference sequence). CDR3 length: 20 amino acids. CDR3 protein: CASSLDIRDLLTLLHNEQFF. DNA of the CDR3: TGTGCCAGCAGCTTAGATATTCGAGACTTACTGACGCTACTCCACAATGAGCAGTTCTTC.

The chain uses TRBV30 and TRBJ2-1, with D uncertain. Trimming removed 0 bases from V and 5 bases from J, with 8 bases in between. The CDR3 consists of 13 residues. The V gene's germline CDR1 is GTSNPN and CDR2 SVGIG (reference sequence). The CDR3: CAWSVHSHNEQFF. For the CDR3, the DNA is TGTGCCTGGAGTGTACATAGTCACAATGAGCAGTTCTTC.

This clonotype was picked up many times. This sequence joins TRBV12-3 or TRBV12-4 and TRBJ2-3; D call uncertain. The CDR3 length is 15 residues. V gave up 2 bases and J gave up 1 base, with 10 bases separating them. CDR3 region: CASSLRAVGTDTQYF. DNA of the CDR3: TGTGCCAGCAGTTTACGAGCAGTTGGCACAGATACGCAGTATTTT.

The CDR3 loop is CAIKGGRGATDTQYF. The CDR3 region has the DNA TGTGCCATCAAGGGGGGACGGGGGGCCACAGATACGCAGTATTTT. The rearrangement joins TRBV10-3 to TRBJ2-3; maybe TRBD2 (7 bases). V lost 7 bases to trimming and J lost 2 bases, with 16 bases between them. The CDR3 contains 15 residues. CDR1 is ENHRY and CDR2 is SYGVKD in the germline V gene.

This clonotype was seen many times. The chain employs TRBV29-1 and TRBJ1-1; D is perhaps TRBD1 (6 bases). Per the germline V gene, CDR1 is SQVTM and CDR2 is ANQGSEA. The ends were cut back, 7 bases at V and 6 bases at J, with 12 bases in the middle. The CDR3 has 11 residues. The CDR3 loop is CSAFRGPEAFF. The DNA of the CDR3 is TGCAGCGCCTTCCGGGGGCCTGAAGCTTTCTTT. Combining the CDR3 with reference TRBV29-1 and TRBJ1-1 gives the whole variable domain SAVISQKPSRDICQRGTSLTIQCQVDSQVTMMFWYRQQPGQSLTLIATANQGSEATYESGFVIDKFPISRPNLTFSTLTVSNMSPEDSSIYLCSAFRGPEAFFGQGTRLTVV.

As to this clonotype: A much larger clone lies a single base off, so this may be a read error. This chain links TRBV13 with TRBJ2-7, with 11 bases identical to TRBD2. Germline V lookup: CDR1 PRHDT, CDR2 FYEKMQ (reference sequence). With 6 bases clipped from V and 3 bases from J, the junction kept 4 bases outside the gene matches. This CDR3 is 14 amino acids long. The CDR3 coding sequence is TGTGCCAGCAGTACCCTAGCGGGGGGCTACGAGCAGTACTTC. Protein: CASSTLAGGYEQYF.

DNA of the CDR3: TGTGCCAGCAGCCTAGACCCGACCTCCTATGGCTACACCTTC. Its translation: CASSLDPTSYGYTF. V usage is TRBV6-1 and J usage is TRBJ1-2; unclear D gene. Looked up from germline, CDR1 is MNHNS and CDR2 is SASEGT. V lost 6 bases to trimming and J lost 4 bases, with 15 bases between them. This CDR3 has 14 amino acids.

This clonotype was seen repeatedly, ten times or more. The J gene is TRBJ2-5, the V gene TRBV7-9, with 10 bases that match TRBD2. V lost 3 bases, J lost 2 bases, and 6 bases stayed unmatched. The CDR3 has 16 residues. Germline V gives CDR1 SEHNR, CDR2 FQNEAQ (reference sequence). CDR3 amino acids: CASSFTVLAGQETQYF. CDR3 DNA: TGTGCCAGCAGCTTTACCGTACTAGCGGGACAAGAGACCCAGTACTTC.

As concerns this clonotype: Without the conserved terminal phenylalanine or tryptophan, this CDR3 likely stems from a read error. This chain links TRBV18 with TRBJ2-3, with TRBD2 matching over 12 bases. Losses at the gene ends were 3 bases for V and 0 bases for J; bases not matched to a gene: 1. The CDR3 sequence is 16 residues long. Germline V gene lookup returns CDR1 KGHSH and CDR2 LQKENI. CDR3 loop: CASSPGLAGSTDTQYS. Written as DNA, the CDR3 is TGTGCCAGCTCACCGGGACTAGCGGGCAGCACAGATACGCAGTATTCT.

This clonotype occurred many times. The gene calls are TRBV29-1 and TRBJ1-1; tentatively, D is TRBD1 (6 bases). The germline CDR1 and CDR2 sequences are SQVTM and ANQGSEA. The ends were cut back, 4 bases at V and 4 bases at J, with 16 bases in the middle. The CDR3 extends over 14 amino acids. For the CDR3, the DNA is TGCAGCGTTGCAGGGGCGAGGACGAGCACTGAAGCTTTCTTT. It codes for CSVAGARTSTEAFF.

This clonotype was counted a few times. The CDR3 nucleotides are TGTGCCAGTAGTCGGACTAGCGGGAGATCCCCGAGGGATGAGCAGTTCTTC. It yields the protein CASSRTSGRSPRDEQFF. V usage is TRBV19 and J usage is TRBJ2-1; 13 bases match TRBD2. V was clipped by 5 bases and J by 8 bases; unmatched bases: 12. The CDR3 length is 17 residues. The germline V gene encodes CDR1 LNHDA and CDR2 SQIVND (reference sequence).

This chain uses TRBV30 with TRBJ2-4; tentative D call: TRBD2 (6 bases). Per germline, CDR1 GTSNPN and CDR2 SVGIG (reference sequence). V dropped 0 bases and J dropped 4 bases, with 10 bases sitting between them. This CDR3 has 14 residues. CDR3 protein: CAWSVSGEKNIQYF. The DNA of the CDR3 is TGTGCCTGGAGTGTATCGGGGGAAAAAAACATTCAGTACTTC.

The chain joins TRBV4-1 to TRBJ2-3; D is unresolved. Germline V gene data show CDR1 as MGHRA and CDR2 as YSYEKL. This CDR3 contains 14 residues. The V and J ends lost 4 bases and 0 bases respectively, with 8 bases between them. CDR3 in DNA: TGCGCCAGCAGCCCATTTACTAGCACAGATACGCAGTATTTT. Its translation: CASSPFTSTDTQYF.

The chain employs TRBV2 and TRBJ2-7, with a weak D call TRBD2 (6 bases). With 6 bases removed from V and 4 bases from J, the gap between germline ends came to 10 bases. The CDR3 consists of 12 residues. Germline assignment: CDR1 SNHLY and CDR2 FYNNEI. The CDR3 loop is CASRTRKYEQYF. Here the CDR3 DNA reads TGTGCCAGCAGGACTAGAAAGTACGAGCAGTACTTC. The full variable domain, rest sourced from reference TRBV2 and TRBJ2-7, is EPEVTQTPSHQVTQMGQEVILRCVPISNHLYFYWYRQILGQKVEFLVSFYNNEISEKSEIFDDQFSVERPDGSNFTLKIRSTKLEDSAMYFCASRTRKYEQYFGPGTRLTVT.

In this sample, this clonotype turned up many times. The chain joins TRBV5-1 to TRBJ2-6; D is unresolved. CDR1 is SGHRS and CDR2 is YFSETQ in the germline V gene. This CDR3 is 15 amino acids long. Trimming took 1 base from V and 0 from J, leaving 5 bases between them. The CDR3 sequence: CASSLQTSGANVLTF. The CDR3 DNA reads TGCGCCAGCAGCTTGCAAACCTCTGGGGCCAACGTCCTGACTTTC.

Points on this clonotype: A much larger clone sits a single nucleotide away, making a read error possible. V is TRBV20-1 and J is TRBJ2-1, with 12 bases lining up with TRBD1. Germline CDR1 and CDR2: DFQATT and SNEGSKA (reference sequence). The CDR3 has 14 residues. The CDR3 is CSARGDRGLNERFF. The CDR3 DNA sequence: TGCAGTGCTAGAGGGGACAGGGGGCTCAATGAGCGGTTCTTC.

This clonotype has just a few counts. The V gene is TRBV27, the J gene TRBJ1-2; 10 nucleotides match TRBD1. This CDR3 has 15 residues. Looked up from germline, CDR1 is MNHEY and CDR2 is SMNVEV (reference sequence). The V segment lost 8 bases and the J segment 2 bases; nucleotides outside the gene matches: 8. The CDR3 spells CASVSWDRGNYGYTF. The CDR3 DNA follows: TGTGCCAGCGTTAGCTGGGACAGGGGAAACTATGGCTACACCTTC.

The chain uses TRBV4-1 and TRBJ2-6; TRBD2 is a possible D gene (6 bases). The CDR3 is 16 amino acids. V was clipped by 1 base and J by 2 bases, with 9 bases between them. The germline V gene encodes CDR1 MGHRA and CDR2 YSYEKL. Here the CDR3 reads CASSQASGAGANVLTF. For the CDR3, the DNA is TGCGCCAGCAGCCAAGCATCGGGGGCTGGGGCCAACGTCCTGACTTTC.

The chain is built from TRBV5-1 and TRBJ2-3, with TRBD1 as a possible D gene (6 bases). CDR1 is SGHRS, CDR2 YFSETQ, per germline. Trimming removed 0 bases from V and 0 bases from J, with 14 bases in between. This CDR3 has 17 amino acids. The CDR3 sequence is CASSLGRVGTSTDTQYF. CDR3 in DNA: TGCGCCAGCAGCTTGGGTCGGGTCGGGACAAGCACAGATACGCAGTATTTT.

This clonotype has at least ten counts. The rearrangement joins TRBV2 to TRBJ2-3; a weak D match, TRBD1 (6 bases). The CDR3 totals 13 residues. Germline CDR1 is SNHLY and CDR2 is FYNNEI. Trimming took 6 bases from V and 10 from J, leaving 17 bases between them. The CDR3 DNA reads TGTGCCAGCAGCTCCGGACAGCTTGATGCGCAGTATTTT. This translates into CASSSGQLDAQYF.

The CDR3 sequence is CASSLGRPGGYTF. In nucleotides, the CDR3 is TGTGCCAGCAGCTTAGGCCGGCCTGGAGGCTACACCTTC. This chain links TRBV11-2 with TRBJ1-2; D unclear. The V end was cut by 1 base, the J end by 8 bases, with 11 bases between. CDR1 is SGHAT, CDR2 FQNNGV, per germline. This CDR3 is 13 amino acids long. Combining the CDR3 with reference TRBV11-2 and TRBJ1-2 gives the whole variable domain EAGVAQSPRYKIIEKRQSVAFWCNPISGHATLYWYQQILGQGPKLLIQFQNNGVVDDSQLPKDRFSAERLKGVDSTLKIQPAKLEDSAVYLCASSLGRPGGYTFGSGTRLTVV.

There are many counts of this clonotype. This chain links TRBV20-1 with TRBJ1-1; no clear D gene. Germline CDR1 is DFQATT and CDR2 is SNEGSKA (reference sequence). This CDR3 region has 12 residues. Trimming shortened V by 6 bases and J by 1 base, and 9 bases separated the two germline ends. CDR3: CSALPGNTEAFF. CDR3 bases: TGCAGTGCCCTGCCAGGGAACACTGAAGCTTTCTTT.

This clonotype was counted between two and nine times. The chain employs TRBV6-1 and TRBJ2-3, with a possible D match to TRBD1 (6 bases). Trimming removed 8 bases at V and 4 bases at J, with 13 bases between. The CDR3 covers 13 residues. The germline V gene encodes CDR1 MNHNS and CDR2 SASEGT. For the CDR3, the DNA is TGTGCCAGCCAGGACAGCCTTTCAGATACGCAGTATTTT. Protein: CASQDSLSDTQYF.

This clonotype came up many times. CDR3 in DNA: TGTGCCACATCCCCGGGAGGGACTAGCACAGATACGCAGTATTTT. Amino acid sequence: CATSPGGTSTDTQYF. The V call is TRBV2, the J call TRBJ2-3, with 8 bases identical to TRBD2. The CDR3 loop spans 15 amino acids. The trim removed 10 bases at V and 0 bases at J, leaving 9 bases unmatched. Germline V lookup: CDR1 SNHLY, CDR2 FYNNEI.